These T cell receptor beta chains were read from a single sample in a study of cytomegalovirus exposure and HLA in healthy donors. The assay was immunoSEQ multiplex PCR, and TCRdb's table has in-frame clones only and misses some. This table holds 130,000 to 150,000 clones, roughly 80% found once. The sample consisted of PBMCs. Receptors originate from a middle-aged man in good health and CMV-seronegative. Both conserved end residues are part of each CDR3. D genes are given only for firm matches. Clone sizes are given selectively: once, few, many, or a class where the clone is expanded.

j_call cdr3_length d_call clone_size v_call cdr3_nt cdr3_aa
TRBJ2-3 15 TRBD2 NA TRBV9 TGTGCCAGCAGCTATACTAGCGGTTACACAGATACGCAGTATTTT CASSYTSGYTDTQYF
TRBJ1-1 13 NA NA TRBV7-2 TGTGCCAGCAGCTTCACAGATAACACTGAAGCTTTCTTT CASSFTDNTEAFF
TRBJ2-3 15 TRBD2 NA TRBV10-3 TGTGCCACCTACGGGGTAGCGGGGGTGGGGGATACGCAGTATTTT CATYGVAGVGDTQYF
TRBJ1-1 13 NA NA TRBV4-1 TGCGCCAGCAGCCACCAGGCGAACACTGAAGCTTTCTTT CASSHQANTEAFF
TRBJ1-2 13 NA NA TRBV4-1 TGCGCCAGCAGCCAGACGGGGAGGGGGGGCTACACCTTC CASSQTGRGGYTF
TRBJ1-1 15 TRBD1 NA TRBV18 TGTGCCAGCTCACCCACTACAGGGGCGGACACTGAAGCTTTCTTT CASSPTTGADTEAFF
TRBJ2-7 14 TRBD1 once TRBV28 TGTGCCAGCAGTCCTAGGACAGGGGTGGGGGAGCAGTACTTC CASSPRTGVGEQYF
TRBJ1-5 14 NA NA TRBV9 TGTGCCAGCAGCGTCCAGGCTAGCAATCAGCCCCAGCATTTT CASSVQASNQPQHF
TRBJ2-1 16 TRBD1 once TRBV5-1 TGCGCCAGCAGCTTGGCCGGGACAGGGGTTTACAATGAGCAGTTCTTC CASSLAGTGVYNEQFF
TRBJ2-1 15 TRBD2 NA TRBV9 TGTGCCAGCAGCGTAGCGACGGGGGGGCGGAATGAGCAGTTCTTC CASSVATGGRNEQFF
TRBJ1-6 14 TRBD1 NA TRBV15 TGTGCCACCGGGAGTGACAGGGGAAATTCACCCCTCCACTTT CATGSDRGNSPLHF
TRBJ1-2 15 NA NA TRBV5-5 TGTGCCAGCAGCTTGGCCGGGGGGCGCGACTATGGCTACACCTTC CASSLAGGRDYGYTF
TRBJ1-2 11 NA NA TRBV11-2 TGTGCCAGCAGCCAGAACTATGGCTACACCTTC CASSQNYGYTF
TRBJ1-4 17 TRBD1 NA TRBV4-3 TGCGCCAGCAGCCATCTTAGTTCAGGGGGCGAGAATGAAAAACTGTTTTTT CASSHLSSGGENEKLFF
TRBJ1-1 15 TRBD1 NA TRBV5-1 TGCGCCAGCAGCTTGGTGGACAGGGGGCAGACTGAAGCTTTCTTT CASSLVDRGQTEAFF
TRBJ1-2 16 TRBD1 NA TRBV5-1 TGCGCCAGCAGCGAGGGACAGGGCCTAGCTAACTATGGCTACACCTTC CASSEGQGLANYGYTF
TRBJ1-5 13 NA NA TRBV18 TGTGCCAGCTCACAAGACAGCTATCAGCCCCAGCATTTT CASSQDSYQPQHF
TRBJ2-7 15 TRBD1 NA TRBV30 TGTGCCTGGAGTATGGGACAGGGAACCTACTACGAGCAGTACTTC CAWSMGQGTYYEQYF
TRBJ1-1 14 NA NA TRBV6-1 TGTGCCAGCACACTAGGGGGGGTTAACACTGAAGCTTTCTTT CASTLGGVNTEAFF
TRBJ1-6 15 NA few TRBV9 TGTGCCAGCAGTCGTATTCCAGGGGTCGGTTCACCCCTCCACTTT CASSRIPGVGSPLHF
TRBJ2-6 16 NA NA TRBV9 TGTGCCAGCACCCTCGGACTGCACTCTGGGGCCAACGTCCTGACTTTC CASTLGLHSGANVLTF
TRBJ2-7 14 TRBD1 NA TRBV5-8 TGTGCCAGCAGCTTGGGACAGGGAGCCTACGAGCAGTACTTC CASSLGQGAYEQYF
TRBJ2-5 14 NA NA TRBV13 TGTGCCAGCAGCTTCGGCAGGGTGGACGAGACCCAGTACTTC CASSFGRVDETQYF
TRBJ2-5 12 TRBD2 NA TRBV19 TGTGCCACGGGACTACGGAGCGAGACCCAGTACTTC CATGLRSETQYF
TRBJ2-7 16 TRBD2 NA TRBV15 TGTGCCACCAGCAGACAAAGCGGGGGGAACCCCTACGAGCAGTACTTC CATSRQSGGNPYEQYF
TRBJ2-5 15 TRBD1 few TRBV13 TGTGCCAGCAGCTTAGGGACGACAGGGGAAGAGACCCAGTACTTC CASSLGTTGEETQYF
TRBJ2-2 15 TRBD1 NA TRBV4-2 TGTGCCAGCAGCCGGACAGGGGAAAACACCGGGGAGCTGTTTTTT CASSRTGENTGELFF
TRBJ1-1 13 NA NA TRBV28 TGTGCCAGCAGTTCAGAACAGGGCTGGAAAGCTTTCTTT CASSSEQGWKAFF
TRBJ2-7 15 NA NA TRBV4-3 TGCGCCAGCAGCCAAGGGTTGGTAGACTCCTACGAGCAGTACTTC CASSQGLVDSYEQYF
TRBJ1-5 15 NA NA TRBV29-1 TGCAGCGTTGAAGAAAAGGGAGAGATTGATCAGCCCCAGCATTTT CSVEEKGEIDQPQHF
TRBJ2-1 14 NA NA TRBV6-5 TGTGCCAGCAGTTACGAGAGAGCCAACAATGAGCAGTTCTTC CASSYERANNEQFF
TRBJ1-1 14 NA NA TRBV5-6 TGTGCCAGCAGCTTGGTCCCTTTGAACACTGAAGCTTTCTTT CASSLVPLNTEAFF
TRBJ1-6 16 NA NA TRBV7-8 TGTGCCAGCAGCGACTCCGGGACACCTTATAATTCCCCCCTCCACTTT CASSDSGTPYNSPLHF
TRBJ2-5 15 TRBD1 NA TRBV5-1 TGCGCCAGCAGCCAGACAGGGGGCATACAGGAGACCCAGTACTTC CASSQTGGIQETQYF
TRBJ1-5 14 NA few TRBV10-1 TGCGCCAGCAGTGCTGGATCGGGAAATCAGCCCCAGCATTTT CASSAGSGNQPQHF
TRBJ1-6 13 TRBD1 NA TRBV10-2 TGCGCCAGCAGTGATGACAGGGAATCACCCCTCCACTTT CASSDDRESPLHF
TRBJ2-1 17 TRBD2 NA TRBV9 TGTGCCAGCAGCCCAGGTGGGGGGGTGAGCTCCTACAATGAGCAGTTCTTC CASSPGGGVSSYNEQFF
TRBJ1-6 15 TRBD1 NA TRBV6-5 TGTGCCAGCAGTCAAGACAGGGTTTATCGTTCACCCCTCCACTTT CASSQDRVYRSPLHF
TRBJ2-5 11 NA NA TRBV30 TGTGCCTGGGGACAGCCCCAAAGGCAGTACTTC CAWGQPQRQYF
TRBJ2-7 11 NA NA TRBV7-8 TGTGCCAGCAGCCCCTCTCACGAGCAGTACTTC CASSPSHEQYF
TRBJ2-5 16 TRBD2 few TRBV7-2 TGTGCCAGCAGCTCAACCACTAGCGGAACCCAAGAGACCCAGTACTTC CASSSTTSGTQETQYF
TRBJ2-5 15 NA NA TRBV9 TGTGCCAGCAGCGTAGAGGTACAGCACCAAGAGACCCAGTACTTC CASSVEVQHQETQYF
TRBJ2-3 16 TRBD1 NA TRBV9 TGTGCCAGCAACCCTCCCGGGACAGGGGGCACAGATACGCAGTATTTT CASNPPGTGGTDTQYF
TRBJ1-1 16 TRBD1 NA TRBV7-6 TGTGCCAGCAGCCCACCGCCGGGACAGGGGGGGACTGAAGCTTTCTTT CASSPPPGQGGTEAFF
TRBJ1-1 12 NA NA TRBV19 TGTGCCAGTACAGGGTCAAACACTGAAGCTTTCTTT CASTGSNTEAFF
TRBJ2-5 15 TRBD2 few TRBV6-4 TGTGCCAGCAGACAGCTAGCGGGGCTCCAAGAGACCCAGTACTTC CASRQLAGLQETQYF
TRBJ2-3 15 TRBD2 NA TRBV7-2 TGTGCCAGCAGCGCGGGACTAGCGGGGACAGATACGCAGTATTTT CASSAGLAGTDTQYF
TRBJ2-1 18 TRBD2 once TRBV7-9 TGTGCCAGCAGCCCACGTCGCGCGGGGGGCAGTACCTACAATGAGCAGTTCTTC CASSPRRAGGSTYNEQFF
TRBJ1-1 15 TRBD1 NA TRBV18 TGTGCCAGCTCACCCCTGGGACAGATGAACACTGAAGCTTTCTTT CASSPLGQMNTEAFF